One sample yielded the 29 T cell receptor beta chains listed below, sequenced in a study of chemoradiotherapy in HPV16-positive cancers (dated by TCRdb to between 2022 and 2023). Libraries were constructed by the immunoSEQ multiplex PCR assay. TCRdb provides this immuneACCESS table in a form limited to in-frame rearrangements. Some clones are lacking; in checked studies, under half of them reflect an unresolved V gene, and why the rest are absent is not known. For this sample the table gives approximately 5,000 clones, of which around four fifths were detected only once. The top ten constitute 35% to 45% of the sample. The sample was gathered from a patient who underwent chemoradiotherapy. The receptors come from a human donor with HPV-associated anogenital cancer.

This chain joins TRBV29-1 and TRBJ1-1; a weak D match, TRBD1 (5 bases). The CDR3 has 13 residues. Germline V gene lookup returns CDR1 SQVTM and CDR2 ANQGSEA. V shed 2 bases and J shed 1 base, with 8 bases lying between them. The CDR3 loop reads CSVESTANTEAFF. CDR3 DNA sequence: TGCAGCGTTGAATCGACAGCGAACACTGAAGCTTTCTTT.

This chain connects TRBV29-1 to TRBJ2-3; TRBD2 agrees at 7 bases. This CDR3 comprises 18 residues. CDR1 and CDR2 from the germline V gene are SQVTM and ANQGSEA. J lost 2 bases, V lost 4 bases, and 18 bases had no gene match. CDR3 sequence reads: CSVVNGGWGTTTTDTQYF. For the CDR3, the DNA is TGCAGCGTTGTCAACGGGGGGTGGGGGACTACCACCACAGATACGCAGTATTTT.

The CDR3 reads CASSLARTLSYEQYV. Written as DNA, the CDR3 is TGCGCCAGCAGCTTGGCCCGGACTCTCTCCTACGAGCAGTACGTC. The rearrangement uses TRBV5-1 and TRBJ2-7, with TRBD2 as a possible D gene (5 bases). This CDR3 is 15 amino acids long. Trimming shortened V by 0 bases and J by 0 bases, and 10 bases separated the two germline ends. Germline loops: CDR1 SGHRS, CDR2 YFSETQ.

This clone was detected a few times. This chain joins TRBV7-6 and TRBJ2-5, with a tentative D call TRBD2 (6 bases). The CDR3 sequence is 16 residues long. V shed 5 bases and J shed 2 bases, with 18 bases lying between them. Germline V gene sequence: CDR1 SGHVS, CDR2 FNYEAQ. CDR3 in amino acids: CASSVGTLFLQETQYF. Written as DNA, the CDR3 is TGTGCCAGCAGCGTCGGGACTCTATTCCTTCAAGAGACCCAGTACTTC.

The gene calls are TRBV9 and TRBJ1-1; D not resolved. The CDR3 totals 15 residues. Germline-derived CDR1 and CDR2 are SGDLS and YYNGEE. With 3 bases removed from V and 0 bases from J, the gap between germline ends came to 12 bases. CDR3 region: CASSARGEVNTEAFF. CDR3 nucleotides: TGTGCCAGCAGCGCCCGGGGAGAGGTGAACACTGAAGCTTTCTTT.

The chain has TRBV7-9 and TRBJ1-5; a weak D match, TRBD1 (6 bases). CDR1 SEHNR and CDR2 FQNEAQ come from the germline V gene (reference sequence). The length of the CDR3 is 16 residues. V gave up 1 base and J gave up 4 bases, with 14 bases separating them. The CDR3 sequence is CASSLGRGGANQPQHF. The CDR3, as DNA: TGTGCCAGCAGCTTAGGTCGGGGGGGGGCGAATCAGCCCCAGCATTTT.

The rearrangement links TRBV2 to TRBJ2-7; TRBD2 matches 13 bases. Per the germline V gene, CDR1 is SNHLY and CDR2 is FYNNEI. Losses at the gene ends were 6 bases for V and 7 bases for J; bases not matched to a gene: 3. This CDR3 spans 13 amino acids. The CDR3 is CASRGTSGVEQYF. CDR3 coding DNA: TGTGCCAGCAGGGGGACTAGCGGGGTTGAGCAGTACTTC.

The CDR3 nucleotides read TGCGCCAGCGGCTATATTACAGGGCCCACCGGGGAGCTGTTTTTT. Encoded protein: CASGYITGPTGELFF. This rearrangement joins TRBV5-1 to TRBJ2-2, with D perhaps matching TRBD1 (6 bases). Germline-derived CDR1 and CDR2 are SGHRS and YFSETQ. This CDR3 comprises 15 residues. V lost 7 bases and J 4 bases, leaving 17 bases between the germline ends.

The rearrangement links TRBV4-1 to TRBJ1-6; D gene ambiguous. This CDR3 region has 18 residues. Trimming shortened V by 0 bases and J by 0 bases, and 12 bases separated the two germline ends. Looked up from germline, CDR1 is MGHRA and CDR2 is YSYEKL. DNA for the CDR3: TGCGCCAGCAGCCAAGATATGGCCCGACTCTCCTATAATTCACCCCTCCACTTT. Amino acid sequence: CASSQDMARLSYNSPLHF.

The rearrangement links TRBV28 to TRBJ2-3; D gene unclear. This CDR3 is 16 amino acids long. Deletions cut 4 bases from V and 1 base from J, with 15 bases between. Germline V gene sequence: CDR1 MDHEN, CDR2 SYDVKM. This CDR3 is CASSSPPGVGTDTQYF. The CDR3 coding sequence is TGTGCCAGCAGTTCACCACCTGGAGTGGGCACAGATACGCAGTATTTT. The variable domain in full, completed from reference TRBV28 and TRBJ2-3, reads DVKVTQSSRYLVKRTGEKVFLECVQDMDHENMFWYRQDPGLGLRLIYFSYDVKMKEKGDIPEGYSVSREKKERFSLILESASTNQTSMYLCASSSPPGVGTDTQYFGPGTRLTVL.

The chain combines TRBV9 with TRBJ1-1, with 8 bases matching TRBD1. The V gene's germline CDR1 is SGDLS and CDR2 YYNGEE. The CDR3 sequence is 15 residues long. Trimming took 0 bases from V and 1 from J; bases not matched to a gene: 2. DNA for the CDR3: TGTGCCAGCAGCGTAGCAGGGGGCTCGAACACTGAAGCTTTCTTT. As protein: CASSVAGGSNTEAFF.

The chain combines TRBV6-5 with TRBJ2-1, with 7 bases fitting TRBD2. The CDR3 extends over 12 amino acids. The V and J ends lost 8 bases and 8 bases, in that order; junction bases with no gene match: 6. CDR1 MNHEY and CDR2 SVGAGI come from the germline V gene. The CDR3, as DNA: TGTGCCAGCCAGCGGGGAGGCTATGAGCAGTTCTTC. Translated: CASQRGGYEQFF.

The sample holds a few counts of this clone. V is TRBV5-1 and J is TRBJ1-1; tentative D call: TRBD1 (5 bases). Germline V CDR1 and CDR2: SGHRS, YFSETQ. CDR3 length: 13 residues. Between the trimmed V and J ends, which lost 2 bases and 9 bases, there was a span of 14 bases. The CDR3 here is CASSLDNRSQAFF. The CDR3 DNA reads TGCGCCAGCAGCTTAGATAACAGGTCTCAAGCTTTCTTT.

V usage is TRBV5-1 and J usage is TRBJ2-1, with 9 bases fitting TRBD1. Germline assignment: CDR1 SGHRS and CDR2 YFSETQ. With 1 base clipped from V and 9 bases from J, the junction kept 11 bases outside the gene matches. This CDR3 has 16 residues. The CDR3 DNA reads as TGCGCCAGCAGCTTGAGGCCCACAGGGGGCAAGGGTGAGCAGTTCTTC. Encoded protein: CASSLRPTGGKGEQFF.

The chain employs TRBV7-2 and TRBJ1-3; D call uncertain. The germline V and J ends were trimmed by 3 bases and 1 base, with 7 bases remaining between them. This CDR3 has 14 amino acids. CDR1 is SGHTA, CDR2 FQGNSA, per germline. CDR3: CASSFDGSGNTIYF. The CDR3 bases are TGTGCCAGCAGCTTTGACGGTTCTGGAAACACCATATATTTT.

The V gene is TRBV29-1, the J gene TRBJ2-3, with TRBD2 as a possible D gene (6 bases). This CDR3 has 14 amino acids. Germline V CDR1 and CDR2: SQVTM, ANQGSEA. The V and J ends lost 3 bases and 0 bases respectively, with 10 bases between them. Written as DNA, the CDR3 is TGCAGCGTTGACCGGGGGACTAGCACAGATACGCAGTATTTT. This codes for CSVDRGTSTDTQYF.

The J gene is TRBJ2-3, the V gene TRBV7-2, with 12 bases aligning to TRBD2. Germline lookup yields CDR1 SGHTA and CDR2 FQGNSA. J was trimmed by 4 bases and V by 4 bases; bases with no gene match: 9. The CDR3 consists of 17 residues. The CDR3 is CASSSPATSGRSDTQYF. CDR3 nucleotides: TGTGCCAGCAGCTCCCCCGCGACTAGCGGGAGATCAGATACGCAGTATTTT.

This chain uses TRBV7-3 with TRBJ2-1; 11 nucleotides agree with TRBD2. Trimming cost V 3 bases and J 8 bases; bases outside gene matches: 18. The CDR3 totals 19 residues. Germline-derived CDR1 and CDR2 are SGHTA and FQGTGA. This CDR3 reads CASSFLGTSGGGGFDEQFF. The CDR3 nucleotides read TGTGCCAGCAGCTTCCTCGGGACTAGCGGAGGGGGTGGATTCGATGAGCAGTTCTTC.

V gene TRBV29-1 combines with J gene TRBJ1-1; no reliable D call. V shed 0 bases and J shed 8 bases, with 16 bases lying between them. From germline, CDR1 is SQVTM and CDR2 ANQGSEA. The CDR3 runs to 14 residues. The CDR3 spells CSVEDRLRSLEAFF. DNA of the CDR3: TGCAGCGTTGAAGATCGTCTAAGATCACTGGAAGCTTTCTTT.

This chain uses TRBV27 with TRBJ1-3, with D perhaps TRBD1 (5 bases). V lost 5 bases and J 2 bases, leaving 13 bases between the germline ends. The CDR3 spans 15 residues. Germline-derived CDR1 and CDR2 are MNHEY and SMNVEV (reference sequence). Written as DNA, the CDR3 is TGTGCCAGCAGTACAGGAGGAAGGCCTGGAAACACCATATATTTT. This encodes CASSTGGRPGNTIYF.

J is TRBJ1-5 and V is TRBV7-2; D gene ambiguous. Per germline, CDR1 SGHTA and CDR2 FQGNSA. The CDR3 runs to 14 residues. Trimming took off 2 bases at V and 5 bases at J, with 10 bases between the two ends. CDR3 region: CASSLMGGDQPQHF. The CDR3 nucleotides are TGTGCCAGCAGCTTAATGGGAGGAGATCAGCCCCAGCATTTT. Full variable domain (missing parts from reference TRBV7-2 and TRBJ1-5): GAGVSQSPSNKVTEKGKDVELRCDPISGHTALYWYRQSLGQGLEFLIYFQGNSAPDKSGLPSDRFSAERTGGSVSTLTIQRTQQEDSAVYLCASSLMGGDQPQHFGDGTRLSIL.

This clone was seen a few times. The chain uses TRBV4-1 and TRBJ2-1, with D hard to call. The V end was cut by 3 bases, the J end by 4 bases, with 1 base between. The V gene's germline CDR1 is MGHRA and CDR2 YSYEKL. The CDR3 runs 11 residues. As DNA, the CDR3 is TGCGCCAGCAGCCATTACAATGAGCAGTTCTTC. It yields the protein CASSHYNEQFF.

DNA of the CDR3: TGCGCCAGCAGCCAAGTTTTAGCGGGGGGGCCGGCTGAGCAGTTCTTC. Its protein is CASSQVLAGGPAEQFF. The rearrangement joins TRBV4-3 to TRBJ2-1; 11 nucleotides align to TRBD2. CDR1 is LGHNA, CDR2 YSLEER, per germline. The CDR3 is 16 residues long. Trimming took 1 base from V and 9 from J; bases not matched to a gene: 8.

J is TRBJ2-1 and V is TRBV14; D tentatively reads TRBD1 or TRBD2 (5 bases each). The length of the CDR3 is 18 residues. CDR1 and CDR2 (germline): SGHDN, FVKESK. V lost 4 bases and J 2 bases, leaving 21 bases between the germline ends. In DNA, the CDR3 is TGTGCCAGCAGCCCACTCCCGGGGCTTAATCTTACCTACAATGAGCAGTTCTTC. It is translated as CASSPLPGLNLTYNEQFF. Together with reference TRBV14 and TRBJ2-1, the CDR3 gives the full variable domain: EAGVTQFPSHSVIEKGQTVTLRCDPISGHDNLYWYRRVMGKEIKFLLHFVKESKQDESGMPNNRFLAERTGGTYSTLKVQPAELEDSGVYFCASSPLPGLNLTYNEQFFGPGTRLTVL.

The rearrangement uses TRBV11-2 and TRBJ2-5; D could derive from TRBD1 or TRBD2 (7 bases each). The ends were cut back, 5 bases at V and 2 bases at J, with 15 bases in the middle. CDR1 and CDR2 from the germline V gene are SGHAT and FQNNGV. This CDR3 contains 15 residues. The DNA of the CDR3 is TGTGCCAGCAGCCTCCAGGGGGGGCTGCAAGAGACCCAGTACTTC. It encodes CASSLQGGLQETQYF.

The CDR3 here is CASSLLLTDTDTQYF. The CDR3 nucleotides are TGTGCCAGCAGCCTCCTTCTGACAGACACAGATACGCAGTATTTT. The chain carries TRBV5-4 and TRBJ2-3, with TRBD1 as a possible D gene (5 bases). V dropped 4 bases and J dropped 2 bases, with 14 bases sitting between them. The germline CDR1 and CDR2 sequences are SGHNT and YYREEE (reference sequence). CDR3 length equals 15 residues.

The gene calls are TRBV28 and TRBJ1-1; D perhaps matches TRBD1 (6 bases). V lost 5 bases to trimming and J lost 8 bases, with 18 bases between them. Germline V gene sequence: CDR1 MDHEN, CDR2 SYDVKM. CDR3 length equals 14 residues. CDR3 DNA sequence: TGTGCCAGCAGTCGTGTCGGGACACCCGAAGAAGCTTTCTTT. Protein sequence: CASSRVGTPEEAFF.

The chain has TRBV29-1 and TRBJ2-7; TRBD1 might be the D (6 bases). The CDR3 is 12 amino acids. Trimming stripped 6 bases from V and 0 bases from J, with 9 bases between. CDR1 is SQVTM, CDR2 ANQGSEA, per germline. DNA of the CDR3: TGCAGCGTCAAGACAGGCTCCTACGAGCAGTACTTC. This codes for CSVKTGSYEQYF.

V and J are TRBV6-6 and TRBJ1-1, with 9 bases aligning to TRBD1. Losses at the gene ends were 5 bases for V and 4 bases for J; bases not matched to a gene: 8. The CDR3 has 15 residues. CDR1 and CDR2 from the germline V gene are MNHNY and SVGAGI (reference sequence). The CDR3 DNA follows: TGTGCCAGCAGTCTCCGGGACAGGGAGGGCACTGAAGCTTTCTTT. Its protein product is CASSLRDREGTEAFF.